This T cell receptor (beta chain) emerged from a study of OX40 agonist ivuxolimab in advanced cancers. Clones were sequenced by immunoSEQ multiplex PCR, and TCRdb holds only the in-frame ones, with some missing. The repertoire holds roughly 100,000 clones, with less than 95% as singletons. Study conclusions and caveats: At 0.1 to 3.0 mg/kg and by week 6, clonal expansion occurred in CD4+ and CD8+ blood T cells. It was also the case that some nonresponders had low normalized T-cell clonal expansion. In the 0.1-3.0 mg/kg groups, partial responders showed among the lowest expansion.

From germline, CDR1 is LNHDA and CDR2 SQIVND (reference sequence). The V gene lost 9 bases and the J gene lost 2 bases, with 17 bases spanning the gap. CDR3 size: 15 residues. Notes on this clone: Its target is not known.

This chain connects TRBV19 to TRBJ1-5, with D perhaps matching TRBD1 (6 bases). This sequence was found in an adult with an advanced solid tumor such as melanoma, head and neck, liver or kidney cancer. The starting material was CD4+ or CD8+ T cells sorted from blood, obtained in a trial of the OX40 agonist ivuxolimab. In DNA, the CDR3 is TGTGCCAGCGGCGCACAGGGCGGAGGCAATCAGCCCCAGCATTTT. It specifies CASGAQGGGNQPQHF.